The 8 T cell receptor beta chains below come from one sample, sequenced in a study of control samples from healthy donors and cancer patients. The protocol was immunoSEQ multiplex PCR, while the TCRdb copy is restricted to in-frame clones and leaves out a portion. This table holds about 98,000 clones, about 91% found once. Sequences were obtained from blood. These receptors came from a woman aged 18 to 35 in good health.

The chain has TRBV25-1 and TRBJ2-7; 14 nucleotides match TRBD2. Germline loops: CDR1 MGHDK, CDR2 SYGVNS. The CDR3 totals 14 residues. Germline trimming cut 5 bases from V and 6 bases from J; bases unmatched to any gene: 3. The CDR3 protein is CASSRLAGGSEQYF. The DNA of the CDR3 is TGTGCCAGCAGTAGACTAGCGGGAGGGTCCGAGCAGTACTTC.

The J gene is TRBJ2-5, the V gene TRBV27; no clear D. Per germline, CDR1 MNHEY and CDR2 SMNVEV (reference sequence). The CDR3 is 14 amino acids. Trimming took off 1 base at V and 5 bases at J, with 11 bases between the two ends. The CDR3 DNA follows: TGTGCCAGCAGTTTATTGTTCAGGTCGGAGACCCAGTACTTC. Translation gives CASSLLFRSETQYF.

This clone was seen just once. The rearrangement joins TRBV2 to TRBJ1-1, with TRBD1 matching over 8 bases. From germline, CDR1 is SNHLY and CDR2 FYNNEI. Germline trimming cut 5 bases from V and 2 bases from J; bases unmatched to any gene: 7. The CDR3 covers 15 residues. The CDR3: CASSRHGQGNTEAFF. CDR3 DNA: TGTGCCAGCAGTCGACATGGACAGGGTAACACTGAAGCTTTCTTT.

J is TRBJ2-7 and V is TRBV5-6, with no clear D. CDR1 is SGHDT, CDR2 YYEEEE, per germline. The germline V and J ends were trimmed by 2 bases and 6 bases, with 9 bases remaining between them. This CDR3 contains 12 residues. The CDR3 DNA is TGTGCCAGCAGCTTCCGGCCCGCCGAGCAGTACTTC. Protein: CASSFRPAEQYF.

V usage is TRBV6-4 and J usage is TRBJ2-3, with 7 positions matching TRBD1. The V segment lost 6 bases and the J segment 2 bases; nucleotides outside the gene matches: 5. In germline, CDR1 is MRHNA, CDR2 SNTAGT. The CDR3 contains 14 residues. The CDR3 is CASSERGPTDTQYF. Written as DNA, the CDR3 is TGTGCCAGCAGCGAGAGGGGGCCCACAGATACGCAGTATTTT.

The chain employs TRBV25-1 and TRBJ1-4, with unresolved D. The CDR3 loop spans 15 amino acids. Trimming pared 3 bases from V and 4 bases from J, leaving 12 bases between. Germline V gene lookup returns CDR1 MGHDK and CDR2 SYGVNS. CDR3 amino acids: CASSDGRTLNEKLFF. CDR3 coding DNA: TGTGCCAGCAGTGACGGACGGACGCTTAATGAAAAACTGTTTTTT.

The chain couples TRBV9 to TRBJ1-2; possibly TRBD1 for D (5 bases). Trimming shortened V by 2 bases and J by 4 bases, and 9 bases separated the two germline ends. The CDR3 totals 13 residues. CDR1 and CDR2 (germline): SGDLS, YYNGEE. CDR3 nucleotide sequence: TGTGCCAGCAGCGTCGACAGTACCTATGGCTACACCTTC. Protein product: CASSVDSTYGYTF. The full variable domain, completed using reference TRBV9 and TRBJ1-2, is DSGVTQTPKHLITATGQRVTLRCSPRSGDLSVYWYQQSLDQGLQFLIQYYNGEERAKGNILERFSAQQFPDLHSELNLSSLELGDSALYFCASSVDSTYGYTFGSGTRLTVV.

This chain connects TRBV6-5 to TRBJ1-2; 10 bases map to TRBD1. The J segment lost 3 bases and the V segment lost 0 bases, leaving 4 bases of the junction unmatched. The germline V gene has CDR1 MNHEY and CDR2 SVGAGI. The CDR3 spans 16 residues. The CDR3 sequence is CASSYSSGTGDYGYTF. The CDR3 DNA follows: TGTGCCAGCAGTTACTCGTCCGGGACAGGGGACTATGGCTACACCTTC.